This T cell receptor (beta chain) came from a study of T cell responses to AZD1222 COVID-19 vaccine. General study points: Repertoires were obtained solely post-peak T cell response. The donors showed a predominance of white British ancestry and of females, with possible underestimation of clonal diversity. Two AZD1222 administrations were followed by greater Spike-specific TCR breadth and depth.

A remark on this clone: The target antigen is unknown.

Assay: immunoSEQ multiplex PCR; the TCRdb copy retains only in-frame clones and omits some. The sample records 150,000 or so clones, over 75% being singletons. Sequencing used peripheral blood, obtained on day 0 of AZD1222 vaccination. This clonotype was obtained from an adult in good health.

DNA of the CDR3: TGTGCCAGCAGTTACGGCAGACGGGACACTGAAGCTTTCTTT. Residues: CASSYGRRDTEAFF. The chain has TRBV6-2 or TRBV6-3 and TRBJ1-1; D is unresolved. The V end lost 2 bases, the J end lost 3 bases, and 10 bases lay between the germline ends. This CDR3 contains 14 residues. The germline gives CDR1 MNHEY, CDR2 SVGEGT.